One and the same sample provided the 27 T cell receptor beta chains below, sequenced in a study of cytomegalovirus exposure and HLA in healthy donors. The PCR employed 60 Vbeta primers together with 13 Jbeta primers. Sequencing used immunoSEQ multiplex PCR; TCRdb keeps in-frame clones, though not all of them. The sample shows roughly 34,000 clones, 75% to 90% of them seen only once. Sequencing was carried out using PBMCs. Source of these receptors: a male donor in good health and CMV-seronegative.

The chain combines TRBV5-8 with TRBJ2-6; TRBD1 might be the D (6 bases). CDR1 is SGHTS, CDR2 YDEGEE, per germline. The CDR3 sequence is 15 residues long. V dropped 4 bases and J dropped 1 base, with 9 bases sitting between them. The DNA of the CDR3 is TGTGCCAGCAGCCTGACAGGTTCTGGGGCCAACGTCCTGACTTTC. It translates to CASSLTGSGANVLTF. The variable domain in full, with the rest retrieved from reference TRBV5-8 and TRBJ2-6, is EAGVTQSPTHLIKTRGQQATLRCSPISGHTSVYWYQQALGLGLQFLLWYDEGEERNRGNFPPRFSGRQFPNYSSELNVNALELEDSALYLCASSLTGSGANVLTFGAGSRLTVL.

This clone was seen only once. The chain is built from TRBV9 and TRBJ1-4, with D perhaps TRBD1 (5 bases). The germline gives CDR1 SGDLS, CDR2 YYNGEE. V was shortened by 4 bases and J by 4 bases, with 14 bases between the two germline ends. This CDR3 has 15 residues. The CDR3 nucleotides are TGTGCCAGCAGCCCGGCGGGGGTCCTTAATGAAAAACTGTTTTTT. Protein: CASSPAGVLNEKLFF.

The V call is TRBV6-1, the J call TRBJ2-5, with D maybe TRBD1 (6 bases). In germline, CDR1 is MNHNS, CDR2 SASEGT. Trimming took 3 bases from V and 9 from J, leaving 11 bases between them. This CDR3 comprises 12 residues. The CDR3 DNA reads TGTGCCAGCAGTGAGGGGCCAGGGGCCCAGTACTTC. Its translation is CASSEGPGAQYF.

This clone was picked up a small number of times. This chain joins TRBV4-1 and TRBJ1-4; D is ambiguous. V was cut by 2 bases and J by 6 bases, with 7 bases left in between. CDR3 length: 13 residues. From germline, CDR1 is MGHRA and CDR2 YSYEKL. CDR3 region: CASSQYSHEKLFF. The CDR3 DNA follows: TGCGCCAGCAGCCAATACAGTCATGAAAAACTGTTTTTT.

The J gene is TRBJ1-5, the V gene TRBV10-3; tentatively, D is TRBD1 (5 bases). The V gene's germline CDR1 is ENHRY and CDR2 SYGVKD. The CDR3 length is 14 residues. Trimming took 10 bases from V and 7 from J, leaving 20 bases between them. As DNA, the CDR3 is TGTGCCACTGAAGACCCCGTAGCAGGGCAGCCCCAGCATTTT. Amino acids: CATEDPVAGQPQHF.

Here the CDR3 reads CASSFRSDFNYGYTF. For the CDR3, the DNA is TGTGCCAGCAGCTTCCGTTCAGATTTTAACTATGGCTACACCTTC. V and J are TRBV5-8 and TRBJ1-2; no reliable D call. The CDR3 runs 15 residues. With 2 bases removed from V and 1 base from J, the gap between germline ends came to 12 bases. CDR1 is SGHTS, CDR2 YDEGEE, per germline. Supplemented by reference TRBV5-8 and TRBJ1-2, the full variable domain reads EAGVTQSPTHLIKTRGQQATLRCSPISGHTSVYWYQQALGLGLQFLLWYDEGEERNRGNFPPRFSGRQFPNYSSELNVNALELEDSALYLCASSFRSDFNYGYTFGSGTRLTVV.

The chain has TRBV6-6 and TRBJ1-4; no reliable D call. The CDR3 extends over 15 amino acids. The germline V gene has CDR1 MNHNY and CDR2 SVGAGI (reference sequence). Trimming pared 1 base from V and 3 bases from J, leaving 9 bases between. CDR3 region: CASSYYGSANEKLFF. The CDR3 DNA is TGTGCCAGCAGTTACTACGGGTCAGCTAATGAAAAACTGTTTTTT.

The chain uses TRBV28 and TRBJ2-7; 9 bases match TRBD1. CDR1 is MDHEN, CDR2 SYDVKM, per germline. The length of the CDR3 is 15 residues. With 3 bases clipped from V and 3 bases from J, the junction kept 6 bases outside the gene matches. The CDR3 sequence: CASSFGGQGLYEQYF. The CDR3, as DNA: TGTGCCAGCAGTTTCGGGGGACAGGGACTCTACGAGCAGTACTTC.

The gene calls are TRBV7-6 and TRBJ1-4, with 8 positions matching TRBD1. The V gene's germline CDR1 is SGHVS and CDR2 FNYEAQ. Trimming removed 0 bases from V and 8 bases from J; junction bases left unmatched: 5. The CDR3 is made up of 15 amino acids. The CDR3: CASSLADREEEKLFF. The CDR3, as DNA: TGTGCCAGCAGCTTAGCGGACAGGGAGGAAGAAAAACTGTTTTTT.

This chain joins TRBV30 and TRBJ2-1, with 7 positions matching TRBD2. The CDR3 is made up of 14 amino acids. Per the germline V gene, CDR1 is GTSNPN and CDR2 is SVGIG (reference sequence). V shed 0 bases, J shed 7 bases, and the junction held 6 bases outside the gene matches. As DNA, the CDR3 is TGTGCCTGGAGTGTACAGACTAGCATAAATGAGCAGTTCTTC. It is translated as CAWSVQTSINEQFF.

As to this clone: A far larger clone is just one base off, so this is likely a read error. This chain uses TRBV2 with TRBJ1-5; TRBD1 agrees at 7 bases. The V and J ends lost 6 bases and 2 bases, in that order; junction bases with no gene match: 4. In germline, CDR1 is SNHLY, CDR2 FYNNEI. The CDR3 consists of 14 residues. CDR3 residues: CASSGGQGNQPQHF. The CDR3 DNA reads TGTGCCAGCAGCGGAGGACAGGGCAATCAGCCCCAGCATTTT.

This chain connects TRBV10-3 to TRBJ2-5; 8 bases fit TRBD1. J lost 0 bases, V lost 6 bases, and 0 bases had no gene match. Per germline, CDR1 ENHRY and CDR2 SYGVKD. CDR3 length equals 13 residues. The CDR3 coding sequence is TGTGCCATCAGGGGACAGGACCAAGAGACCCAGTACTTC. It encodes CAIRGQDQETQYF.

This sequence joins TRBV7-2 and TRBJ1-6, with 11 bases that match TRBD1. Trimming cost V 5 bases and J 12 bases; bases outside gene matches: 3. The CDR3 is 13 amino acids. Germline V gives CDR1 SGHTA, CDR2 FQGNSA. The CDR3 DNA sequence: TGTGCCAGCAGCGCGGACAGGGGGCTACCCCTCCACTTT. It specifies CASSADRGLPLHF.

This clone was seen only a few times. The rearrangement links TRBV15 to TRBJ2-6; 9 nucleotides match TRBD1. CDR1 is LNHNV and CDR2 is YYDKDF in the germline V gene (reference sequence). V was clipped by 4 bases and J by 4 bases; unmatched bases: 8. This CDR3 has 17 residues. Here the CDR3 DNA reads TGTGCCACCAGCACTCAGGGGACAGGGTCGGGGGCCAACGTCCTGACTTTC. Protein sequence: CATSTQGTGSGANVLTF.

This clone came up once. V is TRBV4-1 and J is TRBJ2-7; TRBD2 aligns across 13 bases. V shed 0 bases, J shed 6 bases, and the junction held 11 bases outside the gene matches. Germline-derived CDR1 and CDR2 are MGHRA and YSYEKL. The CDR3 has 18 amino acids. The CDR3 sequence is CASSQEGPTSGGLIEQYF. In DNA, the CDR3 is TGCGCCAGCAGCCAAGAGGGCCCGACTAGCGGGGGGCTTATCGAGCAGTACTTC.

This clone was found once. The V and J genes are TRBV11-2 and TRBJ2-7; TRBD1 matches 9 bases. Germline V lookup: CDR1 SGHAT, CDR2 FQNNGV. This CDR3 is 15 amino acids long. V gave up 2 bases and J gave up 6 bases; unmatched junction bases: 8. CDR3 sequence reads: CASSLSNRGLLEQYF. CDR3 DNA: TGTGCCAGCAGCTTATCTAACAGGGGGCTTCTCGAGCAGTACTTC.

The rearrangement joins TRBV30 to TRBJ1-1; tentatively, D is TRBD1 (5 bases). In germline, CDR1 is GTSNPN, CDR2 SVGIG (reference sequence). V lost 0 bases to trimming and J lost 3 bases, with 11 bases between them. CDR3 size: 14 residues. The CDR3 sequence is CAWSVRQGDTEAFF. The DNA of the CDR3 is TGTGCCTGGAGTGTACGGCAGGGTGACACTGAAGCTTTCTTT.

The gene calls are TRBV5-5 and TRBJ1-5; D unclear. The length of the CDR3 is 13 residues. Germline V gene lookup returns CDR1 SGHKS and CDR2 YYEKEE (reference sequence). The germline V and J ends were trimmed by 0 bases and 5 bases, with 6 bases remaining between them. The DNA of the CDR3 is TGTGCCAGCAGCTTGGTTGGCCATCAGCCCCAGCATTTT. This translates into CASSLVGHQPQHF. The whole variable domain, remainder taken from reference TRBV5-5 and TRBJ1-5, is DAGVTQSPTHLIKTRGQQVTLRCSPISGHKSVSWYQQVLGQGPQFIFQYYEKEERGRGNFPDRFSARQFPNYSSELNVNALLLGDSALYLCASSLVGHQPQHFGDGTRLSIL.

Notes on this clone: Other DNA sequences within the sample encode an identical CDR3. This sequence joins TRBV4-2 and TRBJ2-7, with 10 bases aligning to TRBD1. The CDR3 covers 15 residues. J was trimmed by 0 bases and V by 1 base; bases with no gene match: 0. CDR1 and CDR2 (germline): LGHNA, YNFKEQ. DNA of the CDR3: TGTGCCAGCAGCCAAGGGACAGGGGGCTCCTACGAGCAGTACTTC. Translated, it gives CASSQGTGGSYEQYF.

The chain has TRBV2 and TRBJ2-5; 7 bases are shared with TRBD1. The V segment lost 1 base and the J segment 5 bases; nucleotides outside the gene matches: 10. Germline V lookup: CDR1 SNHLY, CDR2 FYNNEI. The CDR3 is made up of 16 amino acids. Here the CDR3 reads CASSEGVGQSSETQYF. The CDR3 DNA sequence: TGTGCCAGCAGTGAAGGGGTGGGACAGAGTAGCGAGACCCAGTACTTC.

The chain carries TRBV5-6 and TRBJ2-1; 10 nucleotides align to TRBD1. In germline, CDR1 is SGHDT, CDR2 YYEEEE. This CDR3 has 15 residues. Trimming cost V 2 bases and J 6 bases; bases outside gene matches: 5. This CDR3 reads CASSFGTGAANEQFF. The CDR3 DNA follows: TGTGCCAGCAGCTTCGGGACAGGGGCGGCCAATGAGCAGTTCTTC.

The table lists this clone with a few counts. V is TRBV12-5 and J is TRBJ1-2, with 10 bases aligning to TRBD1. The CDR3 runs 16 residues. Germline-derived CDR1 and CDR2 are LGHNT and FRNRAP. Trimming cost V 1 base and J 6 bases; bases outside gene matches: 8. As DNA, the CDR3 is TGTGCTAGTGGTTTGGCGACAGGGGGCGCGTCGGATGGCTACACCTTC. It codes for CASGLATGGASDGYTF.

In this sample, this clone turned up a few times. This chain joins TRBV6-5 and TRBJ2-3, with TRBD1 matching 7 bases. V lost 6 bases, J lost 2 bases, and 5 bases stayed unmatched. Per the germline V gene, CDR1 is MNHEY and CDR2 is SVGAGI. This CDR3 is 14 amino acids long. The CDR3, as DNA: TGTGCCAGCAGGATACAGGGGATCACAGATACGCAGTATTTT. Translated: CASRIQGITDTQYF.

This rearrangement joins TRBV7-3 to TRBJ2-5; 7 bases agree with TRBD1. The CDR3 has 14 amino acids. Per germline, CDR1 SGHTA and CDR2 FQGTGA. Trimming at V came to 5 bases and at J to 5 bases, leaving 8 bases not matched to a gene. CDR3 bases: TGTGCCAGCAGCCGAGACAGGGCCTCCGAGACCCAGTACTTC. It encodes CASSRDRASETQYF.

CDR3 DNA: TGTGCCAGCTCACCCGAGACAGTCTCTGGAAACACCATATATTTT. This codes for CASSPETVSGNTIYF. J is TRBJ1-3 and V is TRBV18; possible D gene TRBD1, 5 bases. The germline V gene encodes CDR1 KGHSH and CDR2 LQKENI. The CDR3 covers 15 residues. Trimming stripped 3 bases from V and 0 bases from J, with 9 bases between.

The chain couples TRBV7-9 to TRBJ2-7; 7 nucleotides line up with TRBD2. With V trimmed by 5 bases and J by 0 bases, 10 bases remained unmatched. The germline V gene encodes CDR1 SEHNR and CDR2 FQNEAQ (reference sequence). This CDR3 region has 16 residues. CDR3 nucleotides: TGTGCCAGCAGCCGGGGGGAGGGAAAAAGCTCCTACGAGCAGTACTTC. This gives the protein CASSRGEGKSSYEQYF.

The CDR3 coding sequence is TGTGCCAGCAGCCGTGACAGGGCCACTGAAGCTTTCTTT. It yields the protein CASSRDRATEAFF. V usage is TRBV5-6 and J usage is TRBJ1-1; the match to TRBD1 covers 7 bases. The CDR3 contains 13 residues. Trimming cost V 4 bases and J 4 bases; bases outside gene matches: 4. Germline-derived CDR1 and CDR2 are SGHDT and YYEEEE.